The rows below give T cell receptor beta chains drawn from one sample of a study of shared clonotypes between healthy human individuals. The data were produced by immunoSEQ multiplex PCR, yet TCRdb's version contains in-frame clones alone and is incomplete. The sample has fewer than 3 million clones, about 90% seen once. The sequenced sample consisted of naive CD4+ T cells from PBMCs. These receptor sequences come from a man aged 18-30 years in good health. Some clones in this sample may be carry-over from other donors' samples. Each CDR3 is given with its conserved first and last residue.

v_gene	j_gene	CDR3aa
TRBV6-4	TRBJ2-7	CASEPEWFAYEQYF
TRBV28	TRBJ2-2	CASSLSGGTTGELFF
TRBV11-3	TRBJ2-1	CASSWGGVEQFF
TRBV27	TRBJ1-1	CASSLMGSWANTEAFF
TRBV18	TRBJ1-2	CASSRDPNYGYTF
TRBV18	TRBJ1-5	CASSRYREQPQHF
TRBV6-4	TRBJ2-7	CASSPQGASSYEQYF
TRBV15	TRBJ1-3	CATSPLGWGTGNTIYF
TRBV6-1	TRBJ2-3	CASSGRAGRTDTQYF
TRBV25-1	TRBJ2-1	CASSTRGAVWDNEQFF
TRBV7-3	TRBJ1-1	CASSPIGVQGSLGEAFF
TRBV2	TRBJ1-5	CASQEDRVSNQPQHF
TRBV28	TRBJ1-4	CASSGGTPEKLFF
TRBV19	TRBJ1-1	CASSRGQGLNTEAFF
TRBV5-8	TRBJ2-5	CASSFSPTAEETQYF
TRBV14	TRBJ2-1	CASSQDWTSGMREQFF
TRBV15	TRBJ1-5	CATQKTRGRADQPQHF
TRBV19	TRBJ1-2	CASSIGGALSREGYTF
TRBV6-6	TRBJ2-5	CASSYSVGQGAETQYF
TRBV29-1	NA	CSVIFSNSYEQYF
TRBV11-3	TRBJ2-2	CASSLETGTGELFF
TRBV27	TRBJ2-7	CASRTGLRNEQYF
TRBV2	TRBJ1-1	CATTDLLSNTEAFF
TRBV5-4	TRBJ2-7	CASSFDWGGEQYF
TRBV6-5	TRBJ2-3	CASRLSGLERDTQYF
TRBV27	TRBJ1-2	CASRRGPEPNYGYTF
TRBV11-3	TRBJ2-1	CASSPQGLAGDEQFF
TRBV5-1	TRBJ2-2	CASSITGANTGELFF
TRBV7-3	TRBJ2-7	CASSLTPASSYEQYF
TRBV28	TRBJ1-2	CASSFTAGLYGYTF
TRBV27	TRBJ2-2	CASSLGDRAGAGWFTGELFF